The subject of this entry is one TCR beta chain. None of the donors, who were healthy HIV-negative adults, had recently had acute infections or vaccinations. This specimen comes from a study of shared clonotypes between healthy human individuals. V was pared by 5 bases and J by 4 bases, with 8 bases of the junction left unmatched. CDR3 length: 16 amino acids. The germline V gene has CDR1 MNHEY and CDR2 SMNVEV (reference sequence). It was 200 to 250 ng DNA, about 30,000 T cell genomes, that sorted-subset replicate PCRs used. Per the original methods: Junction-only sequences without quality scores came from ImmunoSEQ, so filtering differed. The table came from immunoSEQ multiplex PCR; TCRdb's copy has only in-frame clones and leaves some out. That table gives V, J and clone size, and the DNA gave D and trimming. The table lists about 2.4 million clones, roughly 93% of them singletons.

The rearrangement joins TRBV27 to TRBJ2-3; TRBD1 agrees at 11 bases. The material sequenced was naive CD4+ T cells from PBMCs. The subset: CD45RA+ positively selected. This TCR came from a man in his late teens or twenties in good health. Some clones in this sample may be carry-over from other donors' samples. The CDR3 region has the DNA TGTGCCAGCAGTCTCTGGGACAGGGGGATTGCAGATACGCAGTATTTT. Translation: CASSLWDRGIADTQYF.